The entry below describes one T cell receptor beta chain. Original processing methods: Amplification with reference gene primers provided the estimates of nucleated cell counts. Libraries were prepared by immunoSEQ multiplex PCR; TCRdb keeps only in-frame clonotypes and omits some of them. The V and J calls and clone size were taken over from that table, and D and trimming were inferred from the DNA. The sample shows about 140,000 clones, roughly 84% of them seen only once. Unmatched junction bases numbered 6, after V lost 2 bases and J lost 5 bases. The CDR3 has 15 residues. The germline V gene encodes CDR1 ENHRY and CDR2 SYGVKD. The data stem from a study of blood T cell repertoires in COVID-19. Across the study: Material from acute and convalescent COVID-19 was sourced from the United States, Italy and Spain. PBMCs, B-cell-depleted T cells, or T cells provided the cDNA or gDNA that made up the material.

The receptor comes from a man in his sixties with active or convalescent COVID-19. The rearrangement links TRBV10-3 to TRBJ1-2; 9 positions agree with TRBD1. Source material: peripheral blood. This CDR3 is CAISERLGQGYGYTF. Written as DNA, the CDR3 is TGTGCCATCAGTGAGCGGCTAGGACAGGGGTATGGCTACACCTTC.